What follows are 30 T cell receptor beta chains derived from one specimen sequenced in a study of shared T cell receptors in the human thymus. Clones were read by immunoSEQ multiplex PCR, and TCRdb kept only the in-frame ones, dropping some. This sample has just under 550,000 clones; about 80% occur once, and the top ten carry about 0.012%. These data were likewise used in another study, on human thymus T cells.

Sequenced: thymocytes. Every receptor here comes from a boy under three years old with a congenital heart defect.

V is TRBV7-9 and J is TRBJ2-4; possibly TRBD2 for D (6 bases). The CDR3 consists of 19 residues. Per the germline V gene, CDR1 is SEHNR and CDR2 is FQNEAQ (reference sequence). V lost 4 bases to trimming and J lost 3 bases, with 25 bases between them. The CDR3, as DNA: TGTGCCAGCAGCTCCTACTTTTCCGGGACTTCCGGCGACAAAAACATTCAGTACTTC. It specifies CASSSYFSGTSGDKNIQYF.

J is TRBJ1-1 and V is TRBV7-9; weak D call: TRBD1 (5 bases). The CDR3 has 16 amino acids. Germline CDR1 SEHNR, CDR2 FQNEAQ (reference sequence). V lost 2 bases and J lost 3, with 16 bases in between. The chain's CDR3 is CASSLPGIQRDTEAFF. The CDR3 coding sequence is TGTGCCAGCAGCTTACCAGGGATACAACGGGACACTGAAGCTTTCTTT. Full variable domain (rest looked up from reference TRBV7-9 and TRBJ1-1): DTGVSQNPRHKITKRGQNVTFRCDPISEHNRLYWYRQTLGQGPEFLTYFQNEAQLEKSRLLSDRFSAERPKGSFSTLEIQRTEQGDSAMYLCASSLPGIQRDTEAFFGQGTRLTVV.

V is TRBV29-1 and J is TRBJ1-1; no clear D gene. Germline V gene sequence: CDR1 SQVTM, CDR2 ANQGSEA. CDR3 size: 12 residues. The ends were cut back, 7 bases at V and 3 bases at J, with 12 bases in the middle. This CDR3 is CSGSDTYTEAFF. In nucleotides, the CDR3 is TGCAGCGGTTCCGACACTTACACTGAAGCTTTCTTT.

The table lists this clone with a few counts. This chain's CDR3 is CASRLQGGTDTQYF. The CDR3 DNA sequence: TGTGCCAGCAGGTTACAGGGAGGCACAGATACGCAGTATTTT. V is TRBV6-1 and J is TRBJ2-3; maybe TRBD1 (6 bases). Germline lookup yields CDR1 MNHNS and CDR2 SASEGT. The V and J ends lost 6 bases and 1 base respectively, with 11 bases between them. The CDR3 has 14 amino acids.

The chain has TRBV5-5 and TRBJ2-7; possibly TRBD1 for D (5 bases). Germline CDR1 SGHKS, CDR2 YYEKEE (reference sequence). CDR3 length equals 14 residues. V dropped 0 bases and J dropped 1 base, with 8 bases sitting between them. The chain's CDR3 is CASSLVAGSYEQYF. The CDR3 coding sequence is TGTGCCAGCAGCTTGGTGGCAGGGTCCTACGAGCAGTACTTC.

The rearrangement links TRBV18 to TRBJ1-1, with D unclear. V was clipped by 5 bases and J by 1 base, with 8 bases between them. This CDR3 has 13 residues. Germline CDR1 KGHSH, CDR2 LQKENI. The CDR3 coding sequence is TGTGCCAGCTCATGGAGGGAGAACACTGAAGCTTTCTTT. Its translation is CASSWRENTEAFF.

V and J are TRBV6-1 and TRBJ2-1; 8 bases are shared with TRBD1. The CDR3 spans 14 residues. V lost 2 bases to trimming and J lost 8 bases; unmatched junction nucleotides: 5. Germline CDR1 is MNHNS and CDR2 is SASEGT. The CDR3 protein is CASSERTGCDEQFF. The CDR3 bases are TGTGCCAGCAGTGAACGGACAGGGTGCGATGAGCAGTTCTTC.

This sequence joins TRBV2 and TRBJ2-3, with TRBD2 matching 8 bases. The germline gives CDR1 SNHLY, CDR2 FYNNEI. CDR3 length equals 19 residues. The V segment lost 3 bases and the J segment 3 bases; nucleotides outside the gene matches: 17. CDR3 DNA: TGTGCCAGCAGTGATCCCGACGGGAGGGCCTATAAGGGGACAGATACGCAGTATTTT. This translates into CASSDPDGRAYKGTDTQYF. Full variable domain (missing parts from reference TRBV2 and TRBJ2-3): EPEVTQTPSHQVTQMGQEVILRCVPISNHLYFYWYRQILGQKVEFLVSFYNNEISEKSEIFDDQFSVERPDGSNFTLKIRSTKLEDSAMYFCASSDPDGRAYKGTDTQYFGPGTRLTVL.

CDR3 amino acids: CASSLPRTSGDYEQYF. The CDR3 coding sequence is TGTGCCAGCAGCCTCCCCCGGACTAGCGGGGACTACGAGCAGTACTTC. The chain recombines TRBV7-2 with TRBJ2-7; 12 positions match TRBD2. This CDR3 has 16 residues. Germline trimming cut 5 bases from V and 3 bases from J; bases unmatched to any gene: 8. Germline V gene lookup returns CDR1 SGHTA and CDR2 FQGNSA.

The chain employs TRBV19 and TRBJ2-7; maybe TRBD2 (6 bases). The CDR3 runs 14 residues. Per germline, CDR1 LNHDA and CDR2 SQIVND (reference sequence). V shed 3 bases and J shed 3 bases, with 12 bases lying between them. DNA of the CDR3: TGTGCCAGTAGTATTTCGGGGGAATTCTACGAGCAGTACTTC. Translation: CASSISGEFYEQYF.

The DNA of the CDR3 is TGTGCCACCAGCAGAGGATCCCCCCCTGGGGGGAGGTATGGCTACACCTTC. Its translation: CATSRGSPPGGRYGYTF. The chain carries TRBV15 and TRBJ1-2; the D gene is possibly TRBD1 (5 bases). There are 17 residues in the CDR3. In germline, CDR1 is LNHNV, CDR2 YYDKDF (reference sequence). V lost 1 base and J 5 bases, leaving 20 bases between the germline ends.

The chain combines TRBV5-6 with TRBJ1-5, with D unresolved. Germline assignment: CDR1 SGHDT and CDR2 YYEEEE. The CDR3 has 12 amino acids. The germline V and J ends were trimmed by 4 bases and 4 bases, with 6 bases remaining between them. CDR3 coding DNA: TGTGCCAGCAGCGAGGCGAATCAGCCCCAGCATTTT. Amino acid sequence: CASSEANQPQHF.

The V call is TRBV5-6, the J call TRBJ2-7, with 8 nucleotides matching TRBD2. The CDR3 spans 15 residues. CDR1 is SGHDT and CDR2 is YYEEEE in the germline V gene. V lost 4 bases, J lost 3 bases, and 9 bases stayed unmatched. The CDR3 nucleotides are TGTGCCAGCAGCGACCGGGGACTAGAGTGCTACGAGCAGTACTTC. Amino acid sequence: CASSDRGLECYEQYF.

The chain has TRBV28 and TRBJ1-2; 8 positions match TRBD1. CDR3 size: 16 residues. The trim removed 6 bases at V and 3 bases at J, leaving 12 bases unmatched. CDR1 and CDR2 from the germline V gene are MDHEN and SYDVKM. This CDR3 reads CASRTGSGTGDYGYTF. In DNA, the CDR3 is TGTGCCAGCAGAACGGGATCCGGGACAGGAGACTATGGCTACACCTTC.

The chain recombines TRBV28 with TRBJ2-1, with TRBD2 identical over 14 bases. V lost 6 bases, J lost 9 bases, and 7 bases stayed unmatched. This CDR3 is 15 amino acids long. Germline values: CDR1 MDHEN, CDR2 SYDVKM. As DNA, the CDR3 is TGTGCCAGCAGCCCCGGACTAGCGGGAGGAATTGAGCAGTTCTTC. It encodes CASSPGLAGGIEQFF.

The chain employs TRBV25-1 and TRBJ2-1; 8 bases line up with TRBD2. Unmatched junction bases numbered 7, after V lost 2 bases and J lost 4 bases. The CDR3 has 16 amino acids. Germline assignment: CDR1 MGHDK and CDR2 SYGVNS. The chain's CDR3 is CASSEVDREGYNEQFF. DNA for the CDR3: TGTGCCAGCAGTGAAGTGGATCGGGAGGGATACAATGAGCAGTTCTTC.

The J gene is TRBJ1-5, the V gene TRBV6-5, with a possible D match to TRBD1 (6 bases). The germline CDR1 and CDR2 sequences are MNHEY and SVGAGI. The V and J ends lost 4 bases and 2 bases respectively, with 12 bases between them. The CDR3 extends over 15 amino acids. The CDR3 region is CASSSGARGNQPQHF. The CDR3 DNA reads TGTGCCAGCAGTTCAGGGGCTAGGGGCAATCAGCCCCAGCATTTT.

V and J are TRBV28 and TRBJ2-7; possible D gene TRBD2, 6 bases. Germline V gives CDR1 MDHEN, CDR2 SYDVKM. CDR3 length: 19 residues. The V end lost 10 bases, the J end lost 4 bases, and 35 bases lay between the germline ends. CDR3 sequence: CATKIFSGSATGEVYEQYF. The DNA of the CDR3 is TGTGCCACCAAGATATTCTCGGGATCTGCGACGGGAGAAGTTTACGAGCAGTACTTC.

The genes are TRBV30 and TRBJ2-1; D ambiguous. Trimming left V 4 bases short and J 6 bases short, with 16 bases between. CDR1 is GTSNPN and CDR2 is SVGIG in the germline V gene (reference sequence). The length of the CDR3 is 14 residues. The CDR3 region has the DNA TGTGCCTGGACTGCGGATCCCCACCCCAATGAGCAGTTCTTC. This encodes CAWTADPHPNEQFF.

This rearrangement joins TRBV7-9 to TRBJ2-1; 8 bases agree with TRBD1. V was pared by 5 bases and J by 8 bases, with 8 bases of the junction left unmatched. Germline lookup yields CDR1 SEHNR and CDR2 FQNEAQ (reference sequence). The CDR3 length is 14 residues. The CDR3 sequence: CASSGRTGTDEQFF. In DNA form, the CDR3 reads TGTGCCAGCAGCGGGAGGACAGGGACGGATGAGCAGTTCTTC.

The chain couples TRBV5-4 to TRBJ2-1, with 11 bases matching TRBD2. The trim removed 3 bases at V and 5 bases at J, leaving 7 bases unmatched. CDR1 is SGHNT and CDR2 is YYREEE in the germline V gene (reference sequence). The CDR3 is 16 residues long. This CDR3 is CASSYTGLAVHNEQFF. CDR3 nucleotide sequence: TGTGCCAGCAGCTATACGGGACTAGCGGTCCACAATGAGCAGTTCTTC.

There are a few counts of this clone. The chain is built from TRBV21-1 and TRBJ2-3; the table calls TRBD2, which could not be checked here. TRBV21-1 is a pseudogene. The CDR3 length is 15 residues. CDR3 nucleotide sequence: TGTGCCAGCAGCAAAAGGGACTCTCTGATCATAGCGCAGTATTTT. Residues: CASSKRDSLIIAQYF.

CDR3 bases: TGTGCCAGCAGCCCGAAGACAGGGAAAAACTATGGCTACACCTTC. Amino acids: CASSPKTGKNYGYTF. V and J are TRBV7-9 and TRBJ1-2; TRBD1 agrees at 7 bases. Trimming removed 5 bases from V and 2 bases from J; junction bases left unmatched: 8. This CDR3 is 15 amino acids long. Germline lookup yields CDR1 SEHNR and CDR2 FQNEAQ (reference sequence).

The chain couples TRBV15 to TRBJ2-7, with 12 bases identical to TRBD1. CDR3 length equals 17 residues. J gave up 4 bases and V 5 bases, and 12 bases lay outside the gene matches. Germline V CDR1 and CDR2: LNHNV, YYDKDF (reference sequence). The DNA for the CDR3 is TGTGCCACCAGCTACCCGGGACAGGGGGCTAGGGGTTACGAGCAGTACTTC. It is translated as CATSYPGQGARGYEQYF.

The V gene is TRBV15, the J gene TRBJ2-7; 8 nucleotides line up with TRBD1. CDR1 and CDR2 (germline): LNHNV, YYDKDF (reference sequence). CDR3 length: 18 residues. V shed 1 base and J 5 bases; nucleotides not matched to a gene: 16. The CDR3 sequence: CATSRAIPGTGNFHEQYF. In DNA, the CDR3 is TGTGCCACCAGCAGAGCTATACCCGGGACAGGTAACTTCCACGAGCAGTACTTC.

V is TRBV29-1 and J is TRBJ2-7, with D possibly being TRBD1 (5 bases). In germline, CDR1 is SQVTM, CDR2 ANQGSEA. The CDR3 totals 14 residues. The V and J ends lost 2 bases and 5 bases respectively, with 16 bases between them. CDR3 nucleotides: TGCAGCGTTGAACCCCGAAACAGGTGCCACGAGCAGTACTTC. It codes for CSVEPRNRCHEQYF.

The gene calls are TRBV7-2 and TRBJ2-7; D unresolved. The CDR3 runs 14 residues. V gave up 1 base and J gave up 4 bases, with 11 bases separating them. Germline V gene data show CDR1 as SGHTA and CDR2 as FQGNSA. This chain's CDR3 is CASSLGLSEYEQYF. The CDR3 DNA reads as TGTGCCAGCAGCTTAGGACTCTCTGAATACGAGCAGTACTTC.

This chain joins TRBV27 and TRBJ2-5; 9 bases agree with TRBD1. V shed 7 bases, J shed 4 bases, and the junction held 7 bases outside the gene matches. The CDR3 covers 14 residues. Germline loops: CDR1 MNHEY, CDR2 SMNVEV (reference sequence). The CDR3 loop reads CASTTGGGGETQYF. Here the CDR3 DNA reads TGTGCCAGCACCACAGGGGGCGGGGGAGAGACCCAGTACTTC.

The table lists this clone with a few counts. V is TRBV14 and J is TRBJ2-1; weak D call: TRBD2 (6 bases). In germline, CDR1 is SGHDN, CDR2 FVKESK. CDR3 length equals 16 residues. Trimming cost V 1 base and J 6 bases, with 16 bases left between them. The CDR3 sequence is CASSQGGTGVRNEQFF. CDR3 nucleotide sequence: TGTGCCAGCAGCCAAGGGGGGACTGGGGTTCGCAATGAGCAGTTCTTC.

This chain joins TRBV25-1 and TRBJ1-2, with a possible D match to TRBD1 (6 bases). The CDR3 totals 13 residues. Germline CDR1 reads MGHDK; CDR2 reads SYGVNS. V lost 3 bases to trimming and J lost 6 bases, with 11 bases between them. Written as DNA, the CDR3 is TGTGCCAGCAGTGAGCCAGGGGCCGATGGCTACACCTTC. Translating it yields CASSEPGADGYTF.